These 16 T cell receptor beta chains were sequenced from one sample in a study of blood T cell repertoires in COVID-19. Sequencing was performed with immunoSEQ multiplex PCR; in TCRdb, only in-frame clones are kept and a portion is missing. The data hold 110,000 to 150,000 clones, with about 89% observed a single time. The sample taken for sequencing was peripheral blood. The source of these receptors is a man in his sixties with active or convalescent COVID-19.

V and J are TRBV19 and TRBJ1-6, with 7 nucleotides matching TRBD1. The ends lost 4 bases at V and 7 bases at J; junction bases unmatched: 13. Germline CDR1 is LNHDA and CDR2 is SQIVND (reference sequence). This CDR3 is 17 amino acids long. CDR3 bases: TGTGCCAGTAGTACCAATCACAACCGGGACAGCAATTCACCCCTCCACTTT. This gives the protein CASSTNHNRDSNSPLHF.

This chain links TRBV4-2 with TRBJ1-4; 7 bases align to TRBD1. J was trimmed by 2 bases and V by 4 bases; bases with no gene match: 4. Per germline, CDR1 LGHNA and CDR2 YNFKEQ. CDR3 length equals 15 residues. The CDR3 sequence: CASSRRDSTNEKLFF. The CDR3 bases are TGTGCCAGCAGCCGCCGGGACAGCACTAATGAAAAACTGTTTTTT.

The chain uses TRBV3-1 (or the pseudogene TRBV3-2) and TRBJ1-2, with D possibly being TRBD1 (6 bases). The germline CDR1 and CDR2 sequences are LGHDT and YNNKEL (reference sequence). V lost 0 bases and J lost 8, with 13 bases in between. This CDR3 spans 14 amino acids. The CDR3 DNA is TGTGCCAGCAGCCAAGACGGGAGGGGGAACGGCTACACCTTC. Residues: CASSQDGRGNGYTF.

The chain combines TRBV7-8 with TRBJ2-3; 8 nucleotides agree with TRBD2. The length of the CDR3 is 12 residues. V was pared by 10 bases and J by 4 bases, with 4 bases of the junction left unmatched. Germline assignment: CDR1 SGHVS and CDR2 FQNEAQ. The CDR3 nucleotides are TGTGCCACCCCCGGGGGGGCAGATACGCAGTATTTT. Translating it yields CATPGGADTQYF.

The CDR3 DNA reads as TGTGCCAGCAGCTTAGCGGACAGCGCCTATGGCTACACCTTC. The encoded protein is CASSLADSAYGYTF. V and J are TRBV7-2 and TRBJ1-2; D is perhaps TRBD1 (6 bases). The CDR3 is 14 amino acids. Germline loops: CDR1 SGHTA, CDR2 FQGNSA. The V and J ends lost 0 bases and 4 bases respectively, with 9 bases between them. Full variable domain (remainder filled in from reference TRBV7-2 and TRBJ1-2): GAGVSQSPSNKVTEKGKDVELRCDPISGHTALYWYRQSLGQGLEFLIYFQGNSAPDKSGLPSDRFSAERTGGSVSTLTIQRTQQEDSAVYLCASSLADSAYGYTFGSGTRLTVV.

The chain combines TRBV6-6 with TRBJ2-1; D may be TRBD1 (6 bases). Trimming removed 4 bases at V and 1 base at J, with 11 bases between. The CDR3 totals 15 residues. CDR1 MNHNY and CDR2 SVGAGI come from the germline V gene (reference sequence). In DNA form, the CDR3 reads TGTGCCAGCAGTTTACTACAGGGTTCCTACAATGAGCAGTTCTTC. Protein: CASSLLQGSYNEQFF.

V gene TRBV7-9 combines with J gene TRBJ1-2, with 8 bases aligning to TRBD1. V gave up 4 bases and J gave up 3 bases; unmatched junction bases: 7. Germline values: CDR1 SEHNR, CDR2 FQNEAQ (reference sequence). CDR3 length equals 15 residues. The CDR3 here is CASSSRTGMDYGYTF. DNA for the CDR3: TGTGCCAGCAGCTCCAGGACAGGGATGGACTATGGCTACACCTTC. Supplemented by reference TRBV7-9 and TRBJ1-2, the full variable domain reads DTGVSQNPRHKITKRGQNVTFRCDPISEHNRLYWYRQTLGQGPEFLTYFQNEAQLEKSRLLSDRFSAERPKGSFSTLEIQRTEQGDSAMYLCASSSRTGMDYGYTFGSGTRLTVV.

The chain recombines TRBV5-1 with TRBJ1-4, with a weak D call TRBD1 (5 bases). V was trimmed by 4 bases and J by 3 bases, leaving 13 bases between them. Germline V CDR1 and CDR2: SGHRS, YFSETQ. The CDR3 has 15 residues. CDR3 sequence reads: CASSQAGSANEKLFF. Here the CDR3 DNA reads TGCGCCAGCAGCCAAGCAGGGTCGGCTAATGAAAAACTGTTTTTT.

The chain combines TRBV9 with TRBJ2-1, with a possible D match to TRBD2 (5 bases). V was clipped by 0 bases and J by 7 bases, with 20 bases between them. The CDR3 is made up of 17 amino acids. Germline loops: CDR1 SGDLS, CDR2 YYNGEE. CDR3 amino acids: CASSVVASVAQRNEQFF. CDR3 nucleotides: TGTGCCAGCAGCGTAGTAGCGTCGGTCGCACAGAGGAATGAGCAGTTCTTC.

The chain links TRBV5-4 to TRBJ2-1; 10 bases agree with TRBD2. Germline V gene data show CDR1 as SGHNT and CDR2 as YYREEE (reference sequence). Unmatched junction bases numbered 6, after V lost 5 bases and J lost 4 bases. The CDR3 covers 15 residues. The CDR3 spells CASSRWTSGYNEQFF. Here the CDR3 DNA reads TGTGCCAGCAGTCGCTGGACTAGCGGTTACAATGAGCAGTTCTTC.

The chain employs TRBV4-3 and TRBJ1-3; 8 bases line up with TRBD1. The CDR3 runs to 16 residues. The V gene end was trimmed by 1 base and the J gene end by 0 bases; junction bases not matched to a gene: 2. Per the germline V gene, CDR1 is LGHNA and CDR2 is YSLEER. The DNA of the CDR3 is TGCGCCAGCAGCCAAGGGACAGGGAGCTCTGGAAACACCATATATTTT. This encodes CASSQGTGSSGNTIYF.

The chain employs TRBV30 and TRBJ1-5; 7 bases map to TRBD1. The germline V gene encodes CDR1 GTSNPN and CDR2 SVGIG (reference sequence). V gave up 2 bases and J gave up 3 bases; unmatched junction bases: 7. The CDR3 has 15 residues. DNA for the CDR3: TGTGCCTGGAGTAGGGGACAGACCTTCAATCAGCCCCAGCATTTT. This encodes CAWSRGQTFNQPQHF.

The chain combines TRBV19 with TRBJ1-4; no reliable D call. CDR3 length: 12 amino acids. The germline CDR1 and CDR2 sequences are LNHDA and SQIVND (reference sequence). With 3 bases removed from V and 5 bases from J, the gap between germline ends came to 4 bases. DNA of the CDR3: TGTGCCAGTAGTATTCTGAATGAAAAACTGTTTTTT. It encodes CASSILNEKLFF. Combining the CDR3 with reference TRBV19 and TRBJ1-4 gives the whole variable domain DGGITQSPKYLFRKEGQNVTLSCEQNLNHDAMYWYRQDPGQGLRLIYYSQIVNDFQKGDIAEGYSVSREKKESFPLTVTSAQKNPTAFYLCASSILNEKLFFGSGTQLSVL.

The chain is built from TRBV4-2 and TRBJ2-3; 10 bases agree with TRBD2. Trimming removed 4 bases from V and 0 bases from J; junction bases left unmatched: 10. Germline V gene sequence: CDR1 LGHNA, CDR2 YNFKEQ. The CDR3 has 18 residues. The CDR3: CASSRQPPTSGSTDTQYF. DNA for the CDR3: TGTGCCAGCAGCCGCCAGCCCCCGACTAGCGGGAGCACAGATACGCAGTATTTT.

The V gene is TRBV3-1 (or the pseudogene TRBV3-2), the J gene TRBJ2-7; no reliable D call. The germline V gene encodes CDR1 LGHDT and CDR2 YNNKEL (reference sequence). The CDR3 sequence is 12 residues long. V lost 1 base and J 13 bases, leaving 14 bases between the germline ends. The CDR3 is CASSQANNRRYF. The CDR3 coding sequence is TGTGCCAGCAGCCAAGCCAACAACCGCCGATACTTC.

This clone appeared a single time. The J gene is TRBJ2-1, the V gene TRBV4-2; 8 bases are shared with TRBD1. Germline V CDR1 and CDR2: LGHNA, YNFKEQ. This CDR3 spans 16 amino acids. Trimming took 4 bases from V and 6 from J; bases not matched to a gene: 11. The CDR3 coding sequence is TGTGCCAGCAGCCCAGCAATAGGACAGGGTATCAATGAGCAGTTCTTC. Translating gives CASSPAIGQGINEQFF.